This TCR beta chain was sequenced during a study of CXCR3-negative and CXCR3-positive naive CD8 T cells. Study results and limitations: Surface CD5 looked about the same in the naive subsets, so the authors worked out TCR strength from TRB CDR3 properties. Comparison of naive cells showed more hydrophobic TRB CDR3s in CXCR3-positive than in CXCR3-negative naive cells.

The CDR3 extends over 15 amino acids. Germline assignment: CDR1 MNHNY and CDR2 SVGAGI (reference sequence). With UMI labels, 5' RACE was used to prepare the TRB cDNA libraries. TCRdb re-called the 5' RACE reads and gives one entry per CDR3 protein, without DNA. The repertoire shows nearly 90,000 distinct CDR3 sequences; the top ten hold less than 0.85%. With respect to this clonotype: The antigen is undetermined.

This sequence joins TRBV6-6 and TRBJ1-1. Sequencing was carried out using naive CXCR3+ CD8+ T cells from blood. Subset indicated: CD45RO-CCR7+CD27+CD95- naive CD8+ T cells expressing CXCR3 (TNR3+). The source of this sequence is a human donor in good health. Some clones in this sample may be carry-over from other donors' samples. The CDR3 loop reads CASSYSIVKNTEAFF.